The present T cell receptor (beta chain) was sequenced within a study of chemoradiotherapy in HPV16-positive cancers. Study-level background: Functional T-cell assays on two HPV16-positive patients' cells defined candidate HPV-specific clones and common TCR motifs. The study, taken as a whole, reports: HPV-responsive T-cell expansion during chemoradiotherapy was linked to improved recurrence-free survival in HPV16-positive patients. Candidate HPV-specific clones and E7-related TCR motifs grew in tumor during treatment.

Profiled with immunoSEQ multiplex PCR; TCRdb holds only in-frame clones, not every one. The sample shows around 3,400 clones, roughly 84% of them seen only once. Samples were taken several times over chemoradiotherapy. The CDR3 is 16 residues long. Germline V gives CDR1 MNHEY, CDR2 SMNVEV (reference sequence). V was cut by 2 bases and J by 0 bases, with 14 bases left in between. On this clone: The antigen is unknown.

The V gene is TRBV27, the J gene TRBJ2-7; no clear D gene. The source material was tumor tissue, sampled from a patient who underwent chemoradiotherapy. This TCR came from a human donor with HPV-associated anogenital cancer. The CDR3 DNA is TGTGCCAGCAGTTTAACTCAACAGACCCCCTCCTACGAGCAGTACTTC. Encoded protein: CASSLTQQTPSYEQYF.